These 2 T cell receptor beta chains originate from one sample sequenced in a study of esophageal squamous cell carcinoma under preoperative chemotherapy (dated by TCRdb to the late 2010s). Library preparation employed PCR. The sequencer was a HiSeq X Ten. TCRdb reprocessing: public reads trimmed at Q25 with fastp, clones called with MiXCR, in-frame beta chains kept. Each CDR3 protein appears once, grouped with its most common genes and DNA. The sample data list fewer than 16,000 distinct CDR3 sequences, and 60% of these were observed just once. Roughly 50% of the sample is taken by the ten largest. The meaning of the sample's time point label: before preoperative PTX-NDP chemotherapy. Sampling was performed from a patient given preoperative chemotherapy. The receptors shown here come from a human donor with esophageal squamous cell carcinoma. The donor label of this sample is uncertain.

The chain recombines TRBV6-1 with TRBJ2-3, with 7 bases lining up with TRBD1. The better agreement between TRBJ2-7 and the DNA end casts doubt on the J call. Germline CDR1 is MNHNS and CDR2 is SASEGT. This CDR3 has 16 amino acids. DNA of the CDR3: TGTGCCAGCAGTCGCAACCAGGGGGACGCCGCAGACACGCAGTACTTC. It is translated as CASSRNQGDAADTQYF.

Remarks on this clonotype: Sequence at one end of the junction differs from germline and may be a read error. The V call is TRBV6-5, the J call TRBJ2-1, with 7 bases fitting TRBD1. Germline-derived CDR1 and CDR2 are MNHEY and SVGAGI. The CDR3 length is 15 residues. The CDR3 reads CASSYGGQAFREQFF. The DNA of the CDR3 is TGTGCCAGCAGTTACGGCGGACAGGCCTTCAGGGAGCAGTTTTTT.